This is a list of T cell receptor beta chains from one sample in a study of blood T cells in healthy people across ages. One entry per CDR3 protein, called by TCRdb with MiXCR from the 5' RACE reads. The sample lists 730,000 or so distinct CDR3 sequences, roughly 41% seen once, with 30% in the top ten. The specimen was blood. These receptor sequences come from a man older than 75 in good health. Each CDR3 is given with its conserved first and last residue. Each record gives: V gene, J gene, clone size, CDR3 length, D gene, CDR3 protein, CDR3 DNA. The D gene is left open where the match is weak. The size field is filled for only some rows; it gives once, few, many or a size class.

TRBV28	TRBJ2-1	few	12	NA	CASSRQYNEQFF	TGTGCCAGCAGTCGCCAGTACAATGAGCAGTTCTTC
TRBV20-1	TRBJ2-1	NA	16	NA	CSARAGSGPSYNEQFF	TGCAGTGCTAGAGCTGGGTCCGGACCCTCCTACAATGAGCAGTTCTTC
TRBV11-2	TRBJ2-7	few	17	TRBD1	CASSQTRQGKSSYEQYF	TGTGCCAGCAGCCAGACCCGACAGGGTAAGAGCTCCTACGAGCAGTACTTC
TRBV27	TRBJ2-3	NA	15	NA	CASSSADKRQDTQYF	TGTGCCAGCAGTTCCGCCGATAAAAGACAGGATACGCAGTATTTT
TRBV7-2	TRBJ2-6	NA	15	NA	CASSNAASGANVLTF	TGTGCCAGCAGCAATGCAGCCTCTGGGGCCAACGTCCTGACTTTC
TRBV21-1	TRBJ2-5	NA	14	NA	CASIKRLYGNEQYF	TGTGCCAGCATCAAACGGTTATACGGCAATGAGCAGTACTTC
TRBV20-1	TRBJ2-1	NA	18	TRBD2	CSARGTSGRKILYNEQFF	TGCAGTGCTCGAGGGACTAGCGGGAGAAAAATTCTTTACAATGAGCAGTTCTTC
TRBV7-2	TRBJ2-1	NA	16	TRBD2	CASSLGTSGVLGEQFF	TGTGCCAGCAGCCTCGGGACTAGCGGGGTGTTAGGTGAGCAGTTCTTC
TRBV28	TRBJ2-7	NA	14	NA	CASTLTGRYYEQYF	TGTGCCAGCACCCTAACGGGGAGATACTACGAGCAGTACTTC
TRBV29-1	TRBJ2-3	NA	11	NA	CSVDSSGSQYF	TGCAGCGTCGACTCGAGTGGGTCGCAGTATTTT
TRBV6-6	TRBJ2-5	NA	14	TRBD2	CASSSSSGRQTQYF	TGTGCCAGCAGTTCCAGTAGCGGGAGGCAGACCCAGTACTTC
TRBV7-8	TRBJ2-1	NA	18	TRBD2	CASSLARLARSSYNEQFF	TGTGCCAGCAGCTTAGCGCGACTAGCCCGGAGCTCCTACAATGAGCAGTTCTTC